This T cell receptor (beta chain) was recovered during a study of blood T cell repertoires in COVID-19. Study context: Samples representing acute and convalescent COVID-19 were sourced from the United States, Italy and Spain. In each case, the material was cDNA or gDNA derived from T cells, B-cell-depleted T cells, or PBMCs.

In the study's own analysis: Amplification with reference gene primers provided the estimates of nucleated cell counts. Using immunoSEQ multiplex PCR, the repertoire was profiled, and TCRdb retains in-frame clones only, with some absent. V, J and clone size are taken as reported in that table, and D and trimming were inferred from the DNA itself. The table has 160,000 or so clones, about 80% seen once. Germline V CDR1 and CDR2: SGHDN, FVKESK. The V end lost 1 base, the J end lost 4 bases, and 7 bases lay between the germline ends. The CDR3 is made up of 13 amino acids. The V gene is TRBV14, the J gene TRBJ1-2; D uncertain. The receptor was derived from a man aged 55-75 years with acute or convalescent COVID-19. Sequenced sample: peripheral blood. CDR3 region: CASSQAVFYGYTF. The CDR3 DNA reads as TGTGCCAGCAGCCAAGCAGTTTTCTATGGCTACACCTTC.